The sequence of this T cell receptor beta chain was determined in a study of post-analysis software for immune sequencing data (dated by TCRdb to 2015 to 2017). Background for the entire study: Recorded disease courses included relapsing-remitting, secondary progressive and progressive-relapsing multiple sclerosis, with some patients lacking subtype annotation. The patient repertoires were set against about 10 previously published healthy control repertoires from donors whose ages ranged from about 6 to 27 years. A subset of samples was prepared in parallel using single-end sample barcoding, then pooled and co-amplified after Illumina adapter ligation. Broader findings and caveats from the paper: Strong co-clustering of samples prepared in the same batch was shown by direct clustering with F measure, prompting a batch-effect correction. Patients showed significantly higher frequencies than controls for roughly five TRBV segments, among them TRBV5-6, TRBV5-1 and TRBV20-1. Significantly lower normalized Chao1 diversity was found in multiple sclerosis patients than in controls, suggesting substantial peripheral T-cell clonal expansion. The control group was slightly older than the multiple sclerosis patient group.

To prepare the library, PCR was applied. TCRdb shows the sequencer as Illumina HiSeq 2500. To reduce PCR and sequencing biases, unique molecular identifiers were incorporated into the TCR beta cDNA libraries. Approximately 500,000 cDNA molecules were obtained per 1 to 10 million input T cells, so each molecule approximated one T cell. The patient libraries were prepared and sequenced using the same protocol as the earlier healthy control dataset. Samples belonging to the same batch were prepared together, multiplexed and sequenced on a shared HiSeq lane. From the authors' description of their analysis: Raw barcoded reads were processed with MIGEC, discarding single-read molecular identifier groups before consensus assembly and CDR3 extraction. VDJtools was used for post-analysis of the clonotype tables, with diversity normalized by down-sampling every dataset to the smallest sample size. In repertoire overlap clustering, CDR3 amino acid sequences, but not nucleotide sequences, were matched to correct batch-related cross-sample contamination. The public sequencing data were trimmed at Q25 with fastp and processed into clonotypes with MiXCR by TCRdb, which kept only in-frame beta chains. Each entry merges the rows of one CDR3 protein and shows their most common DNA and genes. These V and J calls are TCRdb output, not the study's own analysis. The sample table holds some 890,000 distinct CDR3 sequences, of which under 70% were seen once. The ten largest clones capture under 6% of the sample.

V lost 4 bases and J lost 4 bases; the stretch between them is 7 bases long. The CDR3, from cysteine to phenylalanine, totals 11 residues. Of all the DNA, just the CDR3 is kept, 33 bases in frame from base 1. The germline V gene (reference sequence) sets CDR1 to DFQATT and CDR2 to SNEGSKA. This clonotype has more than one count but fewer than ten. What this receptor recognizes is not known. The record has no base qualities; no much larger clone is one base away. To demonstrate the VDJtools post-analysis software, TCR beta repertoires were profiled from the peripheral blood of more than ten young patients with multiple sclerosis. Multiple sclerosis patients were children and adolescents aged roughly 6 to 15 years.

Sequenced material: blood. Recombination joined TRBV20-1 with TRBJ2-5; the D segment cannot be called with confidence. The sequence was collected from a girl between 10 and 17 years old with multiple sclerosis. The CDR3: CSATSPETQYF. The DNA reads as follows: TGCAGTGCTACGTCCCCAGAGACCCAGTACTTC.